This T cell receptor (beta chain) originates from a study of Tregs in tolerant kidney transplant recipients. Study summary: The nonmyeloablative bone marrow transplants came from related graft donors, with transient mixed chimerism.

Findings and limits, study-wide: Biological reproducibility was not directly addressed, but technical replication error appeared minimal.

Notes on this clone: Its antigen is still unknown.

Data came from immunoSEQ multiplex PCR; TCRdb stores just in-frame clones and leaves some out. This table has roughly 66,000 clones, 80% to 95% appearing once. Thawed PBMCs were FACS-sorted into unstimulated CD4+CD25+CD127- regulatory T cells, CD4+CD25- non-regulatory cells, CD4 and CD8 cells. This clonotype was sampled from a human donor who received a combined kidney and bone marrow transplant. The sample was CD8+ T cells from blood, taken before the transplant.

Here the CDR3 reads CASTTRGGIETQYF. The CDR3, as DNA: TGTGCCAGCACCACAAGGGGGGGGATAGAGACCCAGTACTTC. V usage is TRBV5-4 and J usage is TRBJ2-5, with D possibly matching TRBD2 (7 bases). Trimming stripped 6 bases from V and 4 bases from J, with 16 bases between. The germline gives CDR1 SGHNT, CDR2 YYREEE (reference sequence). This CDR3 has 14 residues.